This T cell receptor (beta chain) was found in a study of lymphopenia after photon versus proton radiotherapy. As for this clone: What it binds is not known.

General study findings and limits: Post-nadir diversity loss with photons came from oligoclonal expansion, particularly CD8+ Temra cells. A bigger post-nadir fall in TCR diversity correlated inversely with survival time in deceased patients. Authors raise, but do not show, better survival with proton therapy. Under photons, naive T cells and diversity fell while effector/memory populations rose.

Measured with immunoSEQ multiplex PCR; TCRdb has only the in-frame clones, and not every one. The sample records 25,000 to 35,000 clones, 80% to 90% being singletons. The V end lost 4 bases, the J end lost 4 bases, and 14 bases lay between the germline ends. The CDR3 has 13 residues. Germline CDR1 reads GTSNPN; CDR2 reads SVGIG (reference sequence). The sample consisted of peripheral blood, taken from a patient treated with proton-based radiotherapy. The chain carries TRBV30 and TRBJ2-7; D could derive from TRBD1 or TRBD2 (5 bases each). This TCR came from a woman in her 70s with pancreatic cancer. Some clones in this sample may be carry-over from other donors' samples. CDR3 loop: CAWMGEFKYEQYF. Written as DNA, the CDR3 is TGTGCCTGGATGGGGGAGTTCAAATACGAGCAGTACTTC.